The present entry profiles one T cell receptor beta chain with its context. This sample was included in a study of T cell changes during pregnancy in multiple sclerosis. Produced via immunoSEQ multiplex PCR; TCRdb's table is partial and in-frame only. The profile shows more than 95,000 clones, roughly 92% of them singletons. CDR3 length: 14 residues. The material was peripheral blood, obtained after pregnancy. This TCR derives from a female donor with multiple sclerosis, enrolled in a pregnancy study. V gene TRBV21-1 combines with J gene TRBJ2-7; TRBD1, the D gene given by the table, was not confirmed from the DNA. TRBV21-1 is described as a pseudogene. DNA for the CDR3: TGTGCCAGCACCTTCGACAGGGCCCCCTACGAGCAGTACTTC. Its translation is CASTFDRAPYEQYF.